This is a list of T cell receptor beta chains from one sample in a study of OX40 agonist ivuxolimab in advanced cancers. TCRdb's copy holds only in-frame clones and misses some; the assay was immunoSEQ multiplex PCR. Of 70,000 to 80,000 clones listed, around 80% are singletons. The material sequenced was CD4+ or CD8+ T cells sorted from blood, taken in a trial of the OX40 agonist ivuxolimab. Every receptor here comes from an adult with an advanced solid tumor such as melanoma, head and neck, liver or kidney cancer. CDR3s include the opening cysteine and the closing phenylalanine or tryptophan. D genes are given only for firm matches. Rows may omit the clone size; those that give it use once, few, many or a size class.

NA	TRBV7-2	TRBJ1-5	NA	CASSLGGDYRVQPQHF	TGTGCCAGCAGCTTGGGGGGCGATTACAGGGTACAGCCCCAGCATTTT
TRBD2	TRBV6-5	TRBJ2-2	NA	CASSYDSGTGELFF	TGTGCCAGCAGTTACGATAGCGGGACCGGGGAGCTGTTTTTT
TRBD1	TRBV7-9	TRBJ2-7	NA	CASSPRDRVDEQYF	TGTGCCAGCAGCCCCCGGGACAGGGTCGACGAGCAGTACTTC
NA	TRBV5-1	TRBJ2-2	NA	CASKPVLNTGELFF	TGCGCCAGCAAGCCGGTTTTGAACACCGGGGAGCTGTTTTTT
TRBD1	TRBV7-3	TRBJ1-5	NA	CASSVYPRGKVSNQPQHF	TGTGCCAGCAGCGTATATCCCAGGGGGAAGGTGAGCAATCAGCCCCAGCATTTT
NA	TRBV2	TRBJ1-1	NA	CASSADGNTEAFF	TGTGCCAGCAGTGCAGATGGGAACACTGAAGCTTTCTTT
NA	TRBV2	TRBJ2-5	NA	CASSDGRGPETQYF	TGTGCCAGCAGTGACGGGAGGGGGCCAGAGACCCAGTACTTC
NA	TRBV4-2	TRBJ1-2	NA	CASSPDPGGRGYTF	TGTGCCAGCAGCCCAGACCCCGGGGGACGGGGCTACACCTTC
NA	TRBV4-2	TRBJ2-6	NA	CASSQEGGSGANVLTF	TGTGCCAGCAGCCAAGAAGGGGGCTCTGGGGCCAACGTCCTGACTTTC
NA	TRBV29-1	TRBJ2-5	NA	CSVTNLQGQETQYF	TGCAGCGTTACTAATCTTCAGGGACAAGAGACCCAGTACTTC
TRBD1	TRBV19	TRBJ2-7	NA	CASSPLTGADYEQYF	TGTGCCAGTAGCCCCCTAACAGGGGCCGACTACGAGCAGTACTTC
TRBD1	TRBV27	TRBJ1-2	NA	CASSRQGAAYGYTF	TGTGCCAGCAGCCGACAGGGGGCCGCCTATGGCTACACCTTC
TRBD1	TRBV7-2	TRBJ2-7	NA	CASSGGTGLYEQYF	TGTGCCAGCAGCGGAGGGACAGGCCTCTACGAGCAGTACTTC
NA	TRBV7-5	TRBJ2-1	NA	CARLWGQIHNEQFF	TGTGCCAGACTGTGGGGGCAAATTCACAATGAGCAGTTCTTC
NA	TRBV7-2	TRBJ1-5	NA	CASSFGSNQPQHF	TGTGCCAGCAGCTTTGGAAGCAATCAGCCCCAGCATTTT
NA	TRBV10-2	TRBJ2-1	NA	CASSETYNEQFF	TGCGCCAGCAGTGAAACGTACAATGAGCAGTTCTTC
TRBD1	TRBV18	TRBJ2-2	NA	CASSPPGTGVNTGELFF	TGTGCCAGCTCACCACCAGGGACAGGAGTTAACACCGGGGAGCTGTTTTTT
TRBD2	TRBV19	TRBJ2-1	NA	CASSIRSGLASNEQFF	TGTGCCAGTAGTATAAGAAGTGGACTAGCTTCAAATGAGCAGTTCTTC
NA	TRBV5-1	TRBJ2-1	NA	CASSLVSSALDEQFF	TGCGCCAGCAGCTTGGTAAGTTCGGCCTTGGATGAGCAGTTCTTC
TRBD1	TRBV5-4	TRBJ1-5	few	CASSSQGATGHQPQHF	TGTGCCAGCAGCTCCCAAGGGGCGACAGGGCACCAGCCCCAGCATTTT
NA	TRBV4-2	TRBJ2-3	NA	CASSQLGGYSTDTQYF	TGTGCCAGCAGCCAACTAGGGGGTTACAGCACAGATACGCAGTATTTT
NA	TRBV4-2	TRBJ1-2	NA	CASSQNRGENYGYTF	TGTGCCAGCAGCCAAAATAGGGGGGAGAACTATGGCTACACCTTC
TRBD1	TRBV2	TRBJ2-1	NA	CASSEAGQGWNEQFF	TGTGCCAGCAGTGAAGCGGGACAGGGGTGGAATGAGCAGTTCTTC
NA	TRBV29-1	TRBJ2-3	NA	CSVRAESTDTQYF	TGCAGCGTTCGGGCCGAAAGCACAGATACGCAGTATTTT
TRBD2	TRBV10-1	TRBJ2-5	NA	CASSFGTSGEETQYF	TGCGCCAGCAGCTTTGGGACTAGCGGGGAGGAGACCCAGTACTTC
TRBD1	TRBV29-1	TRBJ1-2	NA	CSVDRTGGIYGYTF	TGCAGCGTTGACCGGACAGGGGGCATCTATGGCTACACCTTC
NA	TRBV5-8	TRBJ1-1	once	CASSLDMETEAFF	TGTGCCAGCAGCTTGGATATGGAGACTGAAGCTTTCTTT
NA	TRBV7-2	TRBJ2-7	NA	CASRKAQTGEQYF	TGTGCCAGCAGGAAAGCCCAGACGGGCGAGCAGTACTTC
TRBD1	TRBV9	TRBJ2-7	NA	CASSVATGSGEQYF	TGTGCCAGCAGCGTAGCGACAGGGAGCGGCGAGCAGTACTTC
NA	TRBV6-5	TRBJ2-5	NA	CASSYSPTGPQETQYF	TGTGCCAGCAGTTACTCTCCAACAGGTCCACAAGAGACCCAGTACTTC
NA	TRBV6-4	TRBJ1-2	few	CASSPGVRGYGYTF	TGTGCCAGCAGCCCGGGGGTCAGGGGTTATGGCTACACCTTC
NA	TRBV15	TRBJ2-2	NA	CATSREAIRAGELFF	TGTGCCACCAGCAGGGAAGCCATCAGGGCCGGGGAGCTGTTTTTT
NA	TRBV6-5	TRBJ1-6	NA	CASTNGWGWDSPLHF	TGTGCCAGCACCAACGGGTGGGGCTGGGATTCACCCCTCCACTTT
TRBD1	TRBV19	TRBJ2-1	NA	CASSRQGWSFF	TGTGCCAGTAGTAGACAGGGATGGTCGTTCTTC
TRBD1	TRBV6-1	TRBJ1-6	NA	CASSEFQGANSPLHF	TGTGCCAGCAGTGAATTCCAGGGGGCTAATTCACCCCTCCACTTT
NA	TRBV6-5	TRBJ2-7	NA	CASSYSADRGQYF	TGTGCCAGCAGTTACTCGGCGGACAGAGGGCAGTACTTC
NA	TRBV7-6	TRBJ2-1	NA	CASSLALANEQFF	TGTGCCAGCAGCTTAGCGCTAGCCAATGAGCAGTTCTTC
TRBD1	TRBV19	TRBJ1-2	NA	CASDSGTDYGYTF	TGTGCCAGTGACTCCGGGACAGACTATGGCTACACCTTC
NA	TRBV6-5	TRBJ2-3	NA	CASSFRIQDTQYF	TGTGCCAGCAGTTTCCGGATCCAAGATACGCAGTATTTT
TRBD1	TRBV19	TRBJ1-2	few	CASSIDQGVRSHGYTF	TGTGCCAGTAGTATAGATCAGGGGGTGAGATCTCATGGCTACACCTTC
NA	TRBV6-6	TRBJ2-7	NA	CASSYVPGSSYEQYF	TGTGCCAGCAGTTACGTACCAGGGAGCTCCTACGAGCAGTACTTC
TRBD1	TRBV10-3	TRBJ2-7	once	CAISESGQGGYEQYF	TGTGCCATCAGTGAGTCGGGACAGGGAGGATACGAGCAGTACTTC
TRBD1	TRBV29-1	TRBJ2-5	NA	CSGHPGTGGGETQYF	TGCAGCGGCCACCCCGGGACAGGGGGCGGTGAGACCCAGTACTTC